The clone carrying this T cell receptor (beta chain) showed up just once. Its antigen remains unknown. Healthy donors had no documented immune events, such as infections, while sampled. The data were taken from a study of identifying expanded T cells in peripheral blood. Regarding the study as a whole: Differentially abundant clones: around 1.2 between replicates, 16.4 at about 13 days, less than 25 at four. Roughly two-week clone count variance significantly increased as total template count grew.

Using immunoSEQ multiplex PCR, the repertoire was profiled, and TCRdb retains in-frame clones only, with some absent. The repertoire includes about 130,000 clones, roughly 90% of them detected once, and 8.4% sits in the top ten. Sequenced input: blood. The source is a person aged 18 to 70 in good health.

The CDR3 loop is CARSRSYPPSYEQYF. The CDR3 nucleotides are TGTGCCAGAAGCCGGAGTTACCCTCCGTCCTACGAGCAGTACTTC. The V call is TRBV5-3, the J call TRBJ2-7; D gene unclear. TRBV5-3 is an ORF, with its function uncertain. The germline V and J ends were trimmed by 4 bases and 1 base, with 15 bases remaining between them. This CDR3 has 15 residues.